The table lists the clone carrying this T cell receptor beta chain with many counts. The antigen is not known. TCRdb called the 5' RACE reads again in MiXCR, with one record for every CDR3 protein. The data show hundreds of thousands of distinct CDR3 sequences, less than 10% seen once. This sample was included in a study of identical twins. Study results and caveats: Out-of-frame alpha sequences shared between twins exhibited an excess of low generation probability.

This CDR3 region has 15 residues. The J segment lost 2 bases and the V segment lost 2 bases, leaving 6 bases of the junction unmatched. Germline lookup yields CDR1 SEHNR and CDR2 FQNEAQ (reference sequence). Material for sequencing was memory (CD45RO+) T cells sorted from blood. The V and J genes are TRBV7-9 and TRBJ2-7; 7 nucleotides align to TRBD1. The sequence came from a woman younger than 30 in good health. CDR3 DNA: TGTGCCAGCAGCTTACACCCAGGGGGAGCCTACGAGCAGTACTTC. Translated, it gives CASSLHPGGAYEQYF.